Sequencing of this T cell receptor beta chain was carried out in a study of cytomegalovirus exposure and HLA in healthy donors. Study outcomes and limitations: There were some V segments, including TRBV6-2 and TRBV6-3, excluded as indistinguishable. Cytomegalovirus-associated TCR beta chains were listed, numbering some 150.

Notes on this clone: The target antigen is unknown.

Germline assignment: CDR1 MGHRA and CDR2 YSYEKL. With 0 bases removed from V and 0 bases from J, the gap between germline ends came to 14 bases. This CDR3 is 17 amino acids long. 60 Vbeta and 13 Jbeta primers were used in PCR. Method: immunoSEQ multiplex PCR; TCRdb's copy keeps in-frame clones and lacks some. Among some 91,000 clones, roughly 80% were seen once, and the ten largest hold 6.5% to 9%. This chain links TRBV4-1 with TRBJ1-1, with D possibly matching TRBD1 (5 bases). Specimen: PBMCs. This sequence originates from a man aged 40-55 years in good health and CMV-seropositive. The CDR3 DNA reads TGCGCCAGCAGCCAAGATAGTAGAAGGGGCCTGAACACTGAAGCTTTCTTT. It codes for CASSQDSRRGLNTEAFF.